The source of this T cell receptor (beta chain) is a study of T-cell reconstitution after alpha-beta-depleted transplantation in children (dated by TCRdb to 2016 to 2017). Regarding the study in general: Using TCR repertoire profiling, the study quantitatively followed how T-cell immune reconstitution unfolded in children after TCRalphabeta/CD19-depleted allogeneic hematopoietic cell transplantation. Study-wide conclusions, independent of this receptor: Hyperexpanded clone frequencies declined over subsequent months; after one year, T-cell counts and TCRbeta diversity were mostly attributed to newly produced T cells. In some patients, the high TCRbeta diversity seen at day 60 was put down to recipient T cells and intrathymic progenitors that had survived conditioning. The apparently early alphabetaT-cell count recovery about two months after transplant was reportedly dependent on only several hundred rapidly expanded clones derived from non-depleted graft cells.

V and J are trimmed by 6 bases and 7 bases, and the gene matches miss 4 bases of the junction. Its CDR3 holds 14 amino acids, cysteine through phenylalanine. Only CDR3 DNA is held: 42 bases, read in frame from base 1. The germline V gene supplies CDR1 KGHSH and CDR2 LQKENI. The label giving this sample's treatment or condition can be read as: allogeneic hematopoietic cell transplantation with graft depleted of TCRalphabeta T cells and CD19 B cells. TCRalphabeta/CD19-depleted allogeneic hematopoietic cell grafts were given to the transplant recipients, all of whom were children. As regards this clonotype: Its antigen has not been determined. Base-call qualities are not available, and no considerably larger clone is one nucleotide away.

The library was made by PCR. Sequenced using an Illumina HiSeq 2500. To normalize quantification of the TCRbeta repertoire, the TCR libraries were built with molecular barcoding that relied on unique molecular identifiers. The raw public data were reprocessed by TCRdb itself: fastp quality trimming at Q25, MiXCR clonotype calling, in-frame beta chains only. Identical CDR3 proteins give one entry, which carries the most common genes and DNA. Here the sample has more than 400,000 distinct CDR3 sequences; approximately 41% occur a single time. The ten top clones hold 25% to 30% of the sample. The V and J genes are TRBV18 and TRBJ1-6, and TRBD1 matches 9 of the central bases. The source of this sequence is a girl aged 2 to 9 with aplastic anemia, due to receive a stem cell transplant. The source was PBMCs, collected before TCRalphabeta/CD19-depleted stem cell transplant. Read as DNA, the sequence is TGTGCCAGCTCTACCGGGACAGGGAATTCACCCCTCCACTTT. Translated, this gives CASSTGTGNSPLHF.